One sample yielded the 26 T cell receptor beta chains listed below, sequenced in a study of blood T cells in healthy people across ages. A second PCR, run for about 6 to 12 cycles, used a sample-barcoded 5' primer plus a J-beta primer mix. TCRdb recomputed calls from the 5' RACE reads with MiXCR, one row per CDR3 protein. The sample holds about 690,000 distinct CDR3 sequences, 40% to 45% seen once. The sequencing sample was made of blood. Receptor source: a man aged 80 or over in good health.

The CDR3 spells CSVDLVRPLDNEQFF. The CDR3, as DNA: TGCAGCGTCGACCTCGTGAGACCCCTTGACAATGAGCAGTTCTTC. This chain links TRBV29-1 with TRBJ2-1; D call uncertain. CDR3 length equals 15 residues. The V gene lost 6 bases and the J gene lost 5 bases, with 20 bases spanning the gap. Germline CDR1 SQVTM, CDR2 ANQGSEA.

The DNA for the CDR3 is TGCAGCGCAGAGGAAGGTGGCACAGATACGCAGTATTTT. Translation gives CSAEEGGTDTQYF. The J gene is TRBJ2-3, the V gene TRBV29-1; no reliable D call. This CDR3 has 13 residues. The V gene's germline CDR1 is SQVTM and CDR2 ANQGSEA. V lost 7 bases to trimming and J lost 1 base, with 12 bases between them.

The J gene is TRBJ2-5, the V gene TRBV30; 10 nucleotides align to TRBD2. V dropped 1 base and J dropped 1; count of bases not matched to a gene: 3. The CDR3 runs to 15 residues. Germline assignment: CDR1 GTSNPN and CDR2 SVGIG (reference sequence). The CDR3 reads CAWSGAGGIQETQYF. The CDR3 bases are TGTGCCTGGAGTGGAGCGGGGGGGATCCAAGAGACCCAGTACTTC.

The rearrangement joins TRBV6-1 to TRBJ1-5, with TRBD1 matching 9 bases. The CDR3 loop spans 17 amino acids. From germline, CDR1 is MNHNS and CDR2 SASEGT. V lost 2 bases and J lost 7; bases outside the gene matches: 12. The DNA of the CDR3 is TGTGCCAGCAGTGAATTAGCGGGACAGGGTTCGCGACAGCCCCAGCATTTT. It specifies CASSELAGQGSRQPQHF.

The CDR3 region is CSASLSRRDYEQYF. As DNA, the CDR3 is TGCAGTGCTAGTCTGTCTAGGAGAGACTACGAGCAGTACTTC. V is TRBV20-1 and J is TRBJ2-7, with D uncertain. From germline, CDR1 is DFQATT and CDR2 SNEGSKA (reference sequence). The CDR3 covers 14 residues. Trimming took off 3 bases at V and 3 bases at J, with 15 bases between the two ends.

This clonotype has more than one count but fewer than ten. CDR3 DNA: TGCGCCAGTGGACCCCCAGACCTCTACAATGAGCAGTTCTTC. Amino acid sequence: CASGPPDLYNEQFF. This chain joins TRBV4-1 and TRBJ2-1; D not resolved. V was shortened by 9 bases and J by 3 bases, with 15 bases between the two germline ends. The CDR3 covers 14 residues. Germline V gene data show CDR1 as MGHRA and CDR2 as YSYEKL.

This CDR3 is CAISEVSDTQYF. CDR3 in DNA: TGTGCCATCAGTGAGGTCTCAGATACGCAGTATTTT. The chain employs TRBV10-3 and TRBJ2-3, with D uncertain. Germline V gene data show CDR1 as ENHRY and CDR2 as SYGVKD. CDR3 size: 12 residues. V shed 2 bases and J shed 4 bases, with 4 bases lying between them.

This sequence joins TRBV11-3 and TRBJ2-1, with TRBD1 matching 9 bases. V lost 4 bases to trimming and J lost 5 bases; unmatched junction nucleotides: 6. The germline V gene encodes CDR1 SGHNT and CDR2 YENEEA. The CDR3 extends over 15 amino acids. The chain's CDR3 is CASSSTGGPDNEQFF. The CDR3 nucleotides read TGTGCCAGCAGCTCGACAGGGGGTCCTGACAATGAGCAGTTCTTC. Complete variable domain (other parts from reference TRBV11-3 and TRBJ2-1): EAGVVQSPRYKIIEKKQPVAFWCNPISGHNTLYWYLQNLGQGPELLIRYENEEAVDDSQLPKDRFSAERLKGVDSTLKIQPAELGDSAVYLCASSSTGGPDNEQFFGPGTRLTVL.

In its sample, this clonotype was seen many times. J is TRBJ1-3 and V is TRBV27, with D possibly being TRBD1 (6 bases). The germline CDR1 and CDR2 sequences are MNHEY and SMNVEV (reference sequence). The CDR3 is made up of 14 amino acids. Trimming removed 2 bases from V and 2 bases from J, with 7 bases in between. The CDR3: CASSLRGPGNTIYF. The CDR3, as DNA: TGTGCCAGCAGTTTACGGGGGCCTGGAAACACCATATATTTT.

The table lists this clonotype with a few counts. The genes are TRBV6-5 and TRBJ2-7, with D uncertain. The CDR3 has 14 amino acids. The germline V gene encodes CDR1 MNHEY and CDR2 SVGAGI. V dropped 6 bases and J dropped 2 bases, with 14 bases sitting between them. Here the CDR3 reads CASSPLGHPYEQYF. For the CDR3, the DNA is TGTGCCAGCAGCCCCCTAGGGCACCCCTACGAGCAGTACTTC.

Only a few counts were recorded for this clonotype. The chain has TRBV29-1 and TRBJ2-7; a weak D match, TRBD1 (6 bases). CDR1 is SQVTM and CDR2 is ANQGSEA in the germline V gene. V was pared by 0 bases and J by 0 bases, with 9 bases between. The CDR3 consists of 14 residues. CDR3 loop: CSVEEDSGSYEQYF. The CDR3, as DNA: TGCAGCGTTGAAGAGGACAGTGGCTCCTACGAGCAGTACTTC.

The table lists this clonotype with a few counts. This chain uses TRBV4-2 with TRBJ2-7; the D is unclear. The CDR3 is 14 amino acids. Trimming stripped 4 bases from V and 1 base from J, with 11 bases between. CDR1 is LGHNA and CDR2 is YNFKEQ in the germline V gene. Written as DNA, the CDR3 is TGTGCCAGCAGCCCCCCGGGCCCGTCCTACGAGCAGTACTTC. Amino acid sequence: CASSPPGPSYEQYF.

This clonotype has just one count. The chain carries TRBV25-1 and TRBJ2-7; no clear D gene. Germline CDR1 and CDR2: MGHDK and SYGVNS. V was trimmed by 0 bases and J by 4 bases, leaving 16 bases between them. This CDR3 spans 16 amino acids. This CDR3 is CASSEYLAGLKYEQYF. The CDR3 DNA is TGTGCCAGCAGTGAATATTTGGCAGGCCTGAAGTACGAGCAGTACTTC.

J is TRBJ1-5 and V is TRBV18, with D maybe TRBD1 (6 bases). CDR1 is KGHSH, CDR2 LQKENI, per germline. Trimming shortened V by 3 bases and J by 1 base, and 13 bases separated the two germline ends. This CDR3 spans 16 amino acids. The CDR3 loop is CASSPSGDPSNQPQHF. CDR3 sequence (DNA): TGTGCCAGCTCACCCTCAGGGGACCCCAGCAATCAGCCCCAGCATTTT.

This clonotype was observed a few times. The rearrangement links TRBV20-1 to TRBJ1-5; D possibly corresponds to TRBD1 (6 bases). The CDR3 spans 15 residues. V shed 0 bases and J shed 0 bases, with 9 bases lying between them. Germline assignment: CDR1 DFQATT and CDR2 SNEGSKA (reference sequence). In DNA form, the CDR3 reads TGCAGTGCTAGAGATCCAGGGGTTAGCAATCAGCCCCAGCATTTT. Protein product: CSARDPGVSNQPQHF.

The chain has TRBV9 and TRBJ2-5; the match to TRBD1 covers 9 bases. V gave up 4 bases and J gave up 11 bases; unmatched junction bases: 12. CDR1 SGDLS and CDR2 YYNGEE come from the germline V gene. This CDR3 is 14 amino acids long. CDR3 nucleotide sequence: TGTGCCAGCAGCCCACAGGGGGCAGGAGGGGAGCAGTACTTC. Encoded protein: CASSPQGAGGEQYF.

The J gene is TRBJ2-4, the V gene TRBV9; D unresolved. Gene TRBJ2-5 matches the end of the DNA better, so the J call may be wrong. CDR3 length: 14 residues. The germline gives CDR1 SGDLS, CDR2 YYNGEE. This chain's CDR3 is CASSVDAGQETQYF. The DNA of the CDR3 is TGTGCCAGCAGCGTAGACGCAGGCCAAGAGACCCAGTACTTC.

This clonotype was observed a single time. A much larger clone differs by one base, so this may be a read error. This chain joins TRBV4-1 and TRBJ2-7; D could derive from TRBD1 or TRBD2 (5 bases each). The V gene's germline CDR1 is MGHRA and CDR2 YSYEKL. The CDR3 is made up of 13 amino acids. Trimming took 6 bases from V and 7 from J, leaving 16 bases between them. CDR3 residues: CASSQKRGAEQYF. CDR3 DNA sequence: TGCGCCAGCAGTCAGAAGAGGGGCGCGGAGCAGTACTTC.

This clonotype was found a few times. CDR3 region: CASSLTEIQETQYF. DNA for the CDR3: TGTGCCAGCAGCTTAACAGAGATCCAAGAGACCCAGTACTTC. The V call is TRBV7-8, the J call TRBJ2-5; the D is unclear. The germline V and J ends were trimmed by 2 bases and 1 base, with 8 bases remaining between them. Per the germline V gene, CDR1 is SGHVS and CDR2 is FQNEAQ. The CDR3 spans 14 residues.

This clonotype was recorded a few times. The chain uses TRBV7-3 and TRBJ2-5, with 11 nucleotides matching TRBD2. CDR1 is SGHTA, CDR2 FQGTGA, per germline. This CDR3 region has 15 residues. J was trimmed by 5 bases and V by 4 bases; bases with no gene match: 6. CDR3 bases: TGTGCCAGCAGCTATAGCGGGAGGGCCGCGGAGACCCAGTACTTC. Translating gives CASSYSGRAAETQYF.

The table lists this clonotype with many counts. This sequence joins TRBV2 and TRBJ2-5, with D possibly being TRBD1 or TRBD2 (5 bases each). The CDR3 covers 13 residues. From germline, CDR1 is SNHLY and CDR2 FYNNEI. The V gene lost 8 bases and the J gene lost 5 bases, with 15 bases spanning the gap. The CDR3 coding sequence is TGTGCCAGCTTGGGGGAGAGGGCGGAGACCCAGTACTTC. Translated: CASLGERAETQYF.

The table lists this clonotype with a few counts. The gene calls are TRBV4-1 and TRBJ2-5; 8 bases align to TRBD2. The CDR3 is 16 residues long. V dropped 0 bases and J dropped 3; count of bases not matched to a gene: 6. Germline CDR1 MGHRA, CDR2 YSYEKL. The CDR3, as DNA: TGCGCCAGCAGCCAAGATAACGGGAGGGGGGAAGAGACCCAGTACTTC. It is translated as CASSQDNGRGEETQYF.

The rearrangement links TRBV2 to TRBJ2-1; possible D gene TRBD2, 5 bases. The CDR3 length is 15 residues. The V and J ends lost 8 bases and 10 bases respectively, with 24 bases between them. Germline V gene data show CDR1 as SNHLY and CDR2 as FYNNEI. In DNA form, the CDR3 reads TGTGCCAGCCTTCTACGCGCTAGTGGCCCGGGGGAGCAGTTCTTC. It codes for CASLLRASGPGEQFF.

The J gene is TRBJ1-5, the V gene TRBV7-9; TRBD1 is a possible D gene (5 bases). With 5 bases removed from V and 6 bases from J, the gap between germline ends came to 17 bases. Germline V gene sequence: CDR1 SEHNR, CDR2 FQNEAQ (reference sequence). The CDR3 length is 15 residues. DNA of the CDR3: TGTGCCAGCAGCACCGCGGGGGGGTTAGCTCAGCCCCAGCATTTT. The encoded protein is CASSTAGGLAQPQHF.

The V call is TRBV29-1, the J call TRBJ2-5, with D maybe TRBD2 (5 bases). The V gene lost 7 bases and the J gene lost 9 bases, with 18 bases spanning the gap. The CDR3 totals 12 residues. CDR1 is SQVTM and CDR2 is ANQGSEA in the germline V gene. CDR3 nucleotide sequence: TGCAGCGACCTGCACGGGGTCGGGGCCCAGTACTTC. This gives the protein CSDLHGVGAQYF.

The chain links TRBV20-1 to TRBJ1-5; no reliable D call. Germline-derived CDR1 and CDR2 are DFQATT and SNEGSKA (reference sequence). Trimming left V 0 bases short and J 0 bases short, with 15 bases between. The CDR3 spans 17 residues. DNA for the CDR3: TGCAGTGCTAGAGATCTCTCAGGTTTGCGTAGCAATCAGCCCCAGCATTTT. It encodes CSARDLSGLRSNQPQHF.